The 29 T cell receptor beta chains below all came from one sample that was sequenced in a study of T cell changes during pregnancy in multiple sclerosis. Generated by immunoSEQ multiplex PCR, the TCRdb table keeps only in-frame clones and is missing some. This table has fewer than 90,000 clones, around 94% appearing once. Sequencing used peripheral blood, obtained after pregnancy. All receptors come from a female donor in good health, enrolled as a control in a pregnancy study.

The CDR3 loop is CASSYTREGSTDTQYF. CDR3 DNA: TGTGCCAGCAGTTATACGCGGGAGGGCTCCACAGATACGCAGTATTTT. The chain couples TRBV6-6 to TRBJ2-3; 9 bases map to TRBD2. CDR3 length: 16 residues. Germline V gene lookup returns CDR1 MNHNY and CDR2 SVGAGI (reference sequence). V shed 3 bases and J 2 bases; nucleotides not matched to a gene: 6.

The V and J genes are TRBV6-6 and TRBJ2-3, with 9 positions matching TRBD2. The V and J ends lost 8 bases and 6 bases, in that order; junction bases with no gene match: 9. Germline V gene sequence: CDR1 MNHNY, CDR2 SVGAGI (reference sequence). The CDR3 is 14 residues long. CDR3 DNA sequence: TGTGCCAGCCGAGTTGCGGGAGGGGGGGATACGCAGTATTTT. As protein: CASRVAGGGDTQYF.

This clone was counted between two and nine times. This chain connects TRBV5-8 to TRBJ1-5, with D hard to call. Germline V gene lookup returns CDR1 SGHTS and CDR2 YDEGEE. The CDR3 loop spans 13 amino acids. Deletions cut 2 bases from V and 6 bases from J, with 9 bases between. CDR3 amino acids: CASSLLVVQPQHF. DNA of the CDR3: TGTGCCAGCAGCTTATTAGTGGTTCAGCCCCAGCATTTT.

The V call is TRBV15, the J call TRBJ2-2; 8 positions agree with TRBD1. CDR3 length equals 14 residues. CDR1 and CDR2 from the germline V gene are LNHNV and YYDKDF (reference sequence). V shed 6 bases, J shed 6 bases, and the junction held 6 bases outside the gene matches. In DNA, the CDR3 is TGTGCCACCAGAACGGACAGGGAGGCCGGGGAGCTGTTTTTT. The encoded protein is CATRTDREAGELFF. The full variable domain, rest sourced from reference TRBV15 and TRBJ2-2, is DAMVIQNPRYQVTQFGKPVTLSCSQTLNHNVMYWYQQKSSQAPKLLFHYYDKDFNNEADTPDNFQSRRPNTSFCFLDIRSPGLGDTAMYLCATRTDREAGELFFGEGSRLTVL.

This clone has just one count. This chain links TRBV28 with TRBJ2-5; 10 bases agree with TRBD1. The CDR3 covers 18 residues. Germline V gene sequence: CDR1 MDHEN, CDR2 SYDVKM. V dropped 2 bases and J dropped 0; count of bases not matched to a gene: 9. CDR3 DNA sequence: TGTGCCAGCAGTTTACCGGGACAGGGGCTACCGTACCAAGAGACCCAGTACTTC. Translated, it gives CASSLPGQGLPYQETQYF.

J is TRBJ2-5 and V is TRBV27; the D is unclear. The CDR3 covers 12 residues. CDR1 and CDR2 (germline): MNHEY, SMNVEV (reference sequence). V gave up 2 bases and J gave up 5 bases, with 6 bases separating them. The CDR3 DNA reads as TGTGCCAGCAGTTTAGATCAGGAGACCCAGTACTTC. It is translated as CASSLDQETQYF.

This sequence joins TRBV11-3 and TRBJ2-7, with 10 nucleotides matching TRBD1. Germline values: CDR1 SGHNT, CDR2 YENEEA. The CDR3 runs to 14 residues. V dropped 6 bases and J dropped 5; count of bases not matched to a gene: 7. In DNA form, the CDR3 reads TGTGCCAGCAGTAGATCGGGACAGGGGAACGAGCAGTACTTC. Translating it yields CASSRSGQGNEQYF.

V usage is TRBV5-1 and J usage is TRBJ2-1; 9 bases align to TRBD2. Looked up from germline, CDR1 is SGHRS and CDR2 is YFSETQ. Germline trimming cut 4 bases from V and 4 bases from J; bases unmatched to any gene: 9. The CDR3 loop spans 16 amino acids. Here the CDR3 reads CASSPGGGRGYNEQFF. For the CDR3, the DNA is TGCGCCAGCAGCCCGGGGGGCGGGAGGGGGTACAATGAGCAGTTCTTC.

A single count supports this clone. The CDR3 sequence is CASSSASGDVYEQYF. The CDR3 nucleotides read TGTGCCAGCAGCTCTGCTAGCGGGGATGTATACGAGCAGTACTTC. The chain employs TRBV7-9 and TRBJ2-7; TRBD2 aligns across 9 bases. The CDR3 consists of 15 residues. Germline V gene lookup returns CDR1 SEHNR and CDR2 FQNEAQ (reference sequence). The junction had 8 bases not matched to a gene; V was cut back by 4 bases and J by 4 bases.

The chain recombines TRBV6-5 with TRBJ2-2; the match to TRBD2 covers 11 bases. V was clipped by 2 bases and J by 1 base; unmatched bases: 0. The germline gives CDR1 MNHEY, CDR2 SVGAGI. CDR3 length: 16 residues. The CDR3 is CASSYGLAGNTGELFF. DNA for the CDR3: TGTGCCAGCAGTTACGGACTAGCGGGGAACACCGGGGAGCTGTTTTTT.

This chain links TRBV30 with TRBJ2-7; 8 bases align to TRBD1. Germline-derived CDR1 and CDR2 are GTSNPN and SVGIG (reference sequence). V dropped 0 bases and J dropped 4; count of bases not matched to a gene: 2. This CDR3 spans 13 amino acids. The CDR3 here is CAWSVTGAYEQYF. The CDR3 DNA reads TGTGCCTGGAGTGTGACAGGGGCATACGAGCAGTACTTC.

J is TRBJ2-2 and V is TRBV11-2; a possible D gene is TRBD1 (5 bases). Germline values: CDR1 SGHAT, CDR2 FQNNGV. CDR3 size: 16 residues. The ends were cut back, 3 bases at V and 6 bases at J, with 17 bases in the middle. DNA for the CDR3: TGTGCCAGCAGCTTTTTAGCAGGGAAGTGGTCCGGGGAGCTGTTTTTT. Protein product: CASSFLAGKWSGELFF.

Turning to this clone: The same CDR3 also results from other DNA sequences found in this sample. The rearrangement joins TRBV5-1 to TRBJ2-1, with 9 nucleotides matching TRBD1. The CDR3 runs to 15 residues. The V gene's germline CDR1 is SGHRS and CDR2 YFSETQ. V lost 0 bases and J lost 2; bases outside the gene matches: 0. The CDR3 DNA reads TGCGCCAGCAGCTTGGGACAGGGGGCCTACAATGAGCAGTTCTTC. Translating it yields CASSLGQGAYNEQFF.

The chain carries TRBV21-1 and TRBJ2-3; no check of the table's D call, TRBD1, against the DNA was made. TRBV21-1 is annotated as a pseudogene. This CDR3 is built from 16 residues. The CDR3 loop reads CASSGTGTGTTDTQYF. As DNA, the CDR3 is TGTGCCAGCAGCGGCACCGGGACAGGGACCACAGATACGCAGTATTTT.

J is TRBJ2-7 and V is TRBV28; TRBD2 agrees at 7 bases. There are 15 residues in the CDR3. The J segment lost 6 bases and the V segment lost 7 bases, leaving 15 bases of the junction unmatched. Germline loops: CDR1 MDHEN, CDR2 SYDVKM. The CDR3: CASIQGAGDTSEQYF. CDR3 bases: TGTGCCAGCATCCAAGGTGCGGGAGATACAAGCGAGCAGTACTTC.

The CDR3 sequence: CASSLPGTSAFNEQFF. CDR3 DNA sequence: TGTGCCAGCAGTCTTCCGGGGACTAGCGCCTTCAATGAGCAGTTCTTC. The chain couples TRBV28 to TRBJ2-1; 10 positions agree with TRBD2. V shed 5 bases and J 6 bases; nucleotides not matched to a gene: 10. Germline V gives CDR1 MDHEN, CDR2 SYDVKM. This CDR3 has 16 amino acids. Based on the CDR3 plus reference TRBV28 and TRBJ2-1, the full variable domain is DVKVTQSSRYLVKRTGEKVFLECVQDMDHENMFWYRQDPGLGLRLIYFSYDVKMKEKGDIPEGYSVSREKKERFSLILESASTNQTSMYLCASSLPGTSAFNEQFFGPGTRLTVL.

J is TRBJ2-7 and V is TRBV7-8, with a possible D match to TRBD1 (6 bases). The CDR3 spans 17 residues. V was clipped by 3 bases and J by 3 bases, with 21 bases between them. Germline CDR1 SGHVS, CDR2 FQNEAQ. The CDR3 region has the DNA TGTGCCAGCAGCTTCCTAATTGAGGACAGCCAAAACTACGAGCAGTACTTC. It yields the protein CASSFLIEDSQNYEQYF.

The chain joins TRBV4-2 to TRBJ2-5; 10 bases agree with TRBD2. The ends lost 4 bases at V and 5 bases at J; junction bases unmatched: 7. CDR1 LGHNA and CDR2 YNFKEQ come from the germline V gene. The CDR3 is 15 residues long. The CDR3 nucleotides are TGTGCCAGCAGCCTCGATAGCGGGGGGAGGGAGACCCAGTACTTC. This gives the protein CASSLDSGGRETQYF.

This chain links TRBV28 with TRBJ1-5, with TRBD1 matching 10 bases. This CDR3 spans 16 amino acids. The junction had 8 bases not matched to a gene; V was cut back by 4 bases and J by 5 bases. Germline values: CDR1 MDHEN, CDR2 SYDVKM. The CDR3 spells CASSSPDRGYDQPQHF. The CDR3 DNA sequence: TGTGCCAGCAGTTCCCCGGACAGGGGGTATGATCAGCCCCAGCATTTT.

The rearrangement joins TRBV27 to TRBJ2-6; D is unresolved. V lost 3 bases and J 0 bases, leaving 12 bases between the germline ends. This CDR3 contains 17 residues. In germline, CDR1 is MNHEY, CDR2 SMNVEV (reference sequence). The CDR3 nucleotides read TGTGCCAGCAGTTTCGCAGAGGTTAGCTCTGGGGCCAACGTCCTGACTTTC. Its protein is CASSFAEVSSGANVLTF.

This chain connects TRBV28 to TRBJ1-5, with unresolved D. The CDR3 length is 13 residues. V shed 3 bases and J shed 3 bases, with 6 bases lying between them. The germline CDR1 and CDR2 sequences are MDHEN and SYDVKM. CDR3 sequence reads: CASSLTYNQPQHF. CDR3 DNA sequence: TGTGCCAGCAGTTTGACATACAATCAGCCCCAGCATTTT.

CDR3 nucleotide sequence: TGTGCCAGCAGAACGGGACTTGACAATGAGCAGTTCTTC. It translates to CASRTGLDNEQFF. The rearrangement joins TRBV6-7 to TRBJ2-1; D is possibly TRBD2 (6 bases). TRBV6-7 counts as an open reading frame of uncertain function. The CDR3 covers 13 residues. The V gene lost 6 bases and the J gene lost 5 bases, with 11 bases spanning the gap.

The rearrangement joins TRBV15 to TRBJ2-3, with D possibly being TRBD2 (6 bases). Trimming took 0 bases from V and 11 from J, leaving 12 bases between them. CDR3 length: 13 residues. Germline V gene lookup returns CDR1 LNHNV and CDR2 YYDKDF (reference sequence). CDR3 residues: CATSRDRQGGQYF. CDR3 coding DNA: TGTGCCACCAGCAGAGATCGCCAGGGAGGGCAGTATTTT.

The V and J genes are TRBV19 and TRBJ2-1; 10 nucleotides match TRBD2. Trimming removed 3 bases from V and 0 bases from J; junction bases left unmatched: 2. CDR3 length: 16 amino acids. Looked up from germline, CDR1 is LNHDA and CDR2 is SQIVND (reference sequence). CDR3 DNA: TGTGCCAGTAGTATCCTAGCGGGAGCCTCCTACAATGAGCAGTTCTTC. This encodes CASSILAGASYNEQFF. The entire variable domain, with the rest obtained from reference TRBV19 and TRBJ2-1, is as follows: DGGITQSPKYLFRKEGQNVTLSCEQNLNHDAMYWYRQDPGQGLRLIYYSQIVNDFQKGDIAEGYSVSREKKESFPLTVTSAQKNPTAFYLCASSILAGASYNEQFFGPGTRLTVL.

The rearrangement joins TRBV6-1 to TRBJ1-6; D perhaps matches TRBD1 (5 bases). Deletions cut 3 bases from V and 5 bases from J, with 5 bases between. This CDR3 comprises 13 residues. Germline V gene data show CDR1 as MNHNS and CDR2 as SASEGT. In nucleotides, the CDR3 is TGTGCCAGCAGTGACAGGGATAATTCACCCCTCCACTTT. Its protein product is CASSDRDNSPLHF.

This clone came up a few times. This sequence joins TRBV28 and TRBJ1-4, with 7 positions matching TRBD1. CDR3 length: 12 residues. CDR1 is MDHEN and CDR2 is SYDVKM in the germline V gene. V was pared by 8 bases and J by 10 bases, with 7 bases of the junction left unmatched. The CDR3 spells CASRQGSRKLFF. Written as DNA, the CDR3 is TGTGCCAGCCGACAGGGATCGAGAAAACTGTTTTTT.

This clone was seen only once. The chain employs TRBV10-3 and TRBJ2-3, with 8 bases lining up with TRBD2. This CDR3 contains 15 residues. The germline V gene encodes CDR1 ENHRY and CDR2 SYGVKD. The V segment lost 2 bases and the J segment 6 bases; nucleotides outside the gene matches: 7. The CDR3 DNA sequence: TGTGCCATCAGTGAGAATAGCGGGATGTATGATACGCAGTATTTT. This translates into CAISENSGMYDTQYF.

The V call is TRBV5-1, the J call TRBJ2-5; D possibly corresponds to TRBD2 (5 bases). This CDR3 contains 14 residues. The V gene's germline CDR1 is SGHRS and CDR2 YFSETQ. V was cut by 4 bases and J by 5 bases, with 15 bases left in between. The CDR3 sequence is CASSRSGSQETQYF. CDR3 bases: TGCGCCAGCAGCCGTAGTGGGAGCCAGGAGACCCAGTACTTC.

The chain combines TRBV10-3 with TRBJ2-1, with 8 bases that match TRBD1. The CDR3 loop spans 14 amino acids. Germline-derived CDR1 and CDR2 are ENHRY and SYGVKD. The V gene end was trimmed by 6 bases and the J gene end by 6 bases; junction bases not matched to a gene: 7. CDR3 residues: CAIRPSGTGNEQFF. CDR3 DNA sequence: TGTGCCATCAGGCCGTCGGGGACAGGCAATGAGCAGTTCTTC.